Listed below are T cell receptor beta chains from one sample, sequenced in a study of regulatory T cells in long-lasting Graves disease. TCRdb recomputed calls from the multiplex PCR reads with MiXCR, one row per CDR3 protein. The table records about 240,000 distinct CDR3 sequences, 20% to 25% of them present only once. Sequences were derived from peripheral blood mononuclear cells (PBMCs), sampled at new diagnosis, from a patient treated with antithyroid drugs. The receptors here all came from a female donor with Graves disease. Each CDR3 is given with its conserved first and last residue. The order of the fields is J gene, V gene, CDR3 protein.

J gene: TRBJ2-3
V gene: TRBV28
CDR3 protein: CASSLMTQSGTQYF

J gene: TRBJ2-2
V gene: TRBV20-1
CDR3 protein: CSALGLAGELFF

J gene: TRBJ2-5
V gene: TRBV20-1
CDR3 protein: CSARTRDRGQETQYF

J gene: TRBJ1-1
V gene: TRBV7-2
CDR3 protein: CASSLGQEDEAFF

J gene: TRBJ2-2
V gene: TRBV6-1
CDR3 protein: CASSLTIAGGSGELFF

J gene: TRBJ2-1
V gene: TRBV19
CDR3 protein: CASSMSYNEQFF

J gene: TRBJ2-3
V gene: TRBV11-2
CDR3 protein: CASSSSIGDTQYF

J gene: TRBJ1-2
V gene: TRBV7-3
CDR3 protein: CASSLSPGTQYGYTF

J gene: TRBJ1-2
V gene: TRBV29-1
CDR3 protein: CSVEEVDRNYGYTF

J gene: TRBJ2-5
V gene: TRBV7-9
CDR3 protein: CASSTKLAPEETQYF

J gene: TRBJ2-7
V gene: TRBV2
CDR3 protein: CASKAGGWYEQYF

J gene: TRBJ1-2
V gene: TRBV20-1
CDR3 protein: CSASISGSRGYTF

J gene: TRBJ1-1
V gene: TRBV20-1
CDR3 protein: CRTRGGTEAFF

J gene: TRBJ1-6
V gene: TRBV20-1
CDR3 protein: CSARGIDSPLHF